This T cell receptor beta chain was observed in a study of T cell repertoires in cytomegalovirus infection (dated 2019 in TCRdb). Concerning the study at large: Peptide stimulations targeted recently identified HLA-C-restricted CMV epitopes, whose presentation resists viral immunomodulation, together with well-studied HLA-B-restricted epitopes. Donor HLA type was relevant to the analysis, because carriage of CMV infection together with the matching HLA type was indicated by public TCR beta signatures. Overall results and qualifications from the work: Carriers of CMV infection plus the relevant HLA type were discriminated by the cumulative frequency of public TCR beta family members in the study cohort and in an independent approximately 340-donor cohort. The ex vivo response was dominated by HLA-C-restricted CMV-specific TCR beta clonotypes, which also provided the single most frequent clonotype in two of eight donors.

V gives up 7 bases and J gives up 0 bases, and the segment between their germline ends measures 13 bases. Inclusive of the bounding cysteine and phenylalanine, the CDR3 is 15 residues long. CDR3 DNA is the only sequence kept; it has 45 bases, read in frame from the first base. Looking up the germline V gene yields CDR1 MDHEN and CDR2 SYDVKM. These reads were obtained on an Illumina HiSeq 1500. The public reads were reprocessed in TCRdb via fastp at Q25 and MiXCR, keeping in-frame beta chains. CDR3 protein sequences are deduplicated, and each keeps its most common genes and DNA. This sample gives about 130,000 distinct CDR3 sequences in total; 32% of them show up just once. The ten largest account for 58% of the sample. The table lists this clonotype with a few counts. Its antigen is still unknown. The input lacks base qualities; no much larger clone sits a single base away. Reading the label with the study, this specimen's treatment or condition is: in vitro stimulation with specific CMV peptide epitopes to enrich CMV-specific T cells.

This sequence was found in a human donor in good health (CMV status not recorded). Some clones in this sample may be carry-over from other donors' samples. Source: CD8+ T cells from cultured PBMCs, taken from culture after CMV antigen stimulation. This chain joins TRBV28 to TRBJ1-3; the D gene lacks a confident call. Here is the DNA: TGTGCCAGCACTCGAGATCCGGGCTCTGGAAACACCATATATTTT. It codes for CASTRDPGSGNTIYF.